This T cell receptor (beta chain) originates from a study of early T cells in non-severe SARS-CoV-2 infection. Study at large: Sequencing of bulk RNA from unsorted whole blood was done, without chain pairing.

As part of library construction, unique molecular identifiers were attached to individual cDNA molecules. TCRdb redid the calling of the 5' RACE reads with MiXCR, one entry per CDR3 protein. Altogether around 70,000 distinct CDR3 sequences are present, approximately 12% being singletons, with the ten largest covering approximately 4%. CDR1 is SEHNR, CDR2 FQNEAQ, per germline (reference sequence). The CDR3 is 14 residues long. V lost 5 bases to trimming and J lost 6 bases, with 14 bases between them. This clonotype qualifies as medium-sized. Its antigen remains unidentified. Study-level results: Anti-spike CD8 responses were favored by VDJdb matching, which missed private and CD4 specificities.

The sequence was obtained from an adult who was a healthcare worker with PCR-confirmed SARS-CoV-2 infection or an uninfected control (not recorded which). The genes are TRBV7-9 and TRBJ2-1, with D possibly TRBD1 on 6 matching bases. The source material was whole blood. The CDR3 sequence is CASSPPLGANEQFF. CDR3 nucleotides: TGTGCCAGCAGCCCCCCCTTGGGGGCCAATGAGCAGTTCTTC.